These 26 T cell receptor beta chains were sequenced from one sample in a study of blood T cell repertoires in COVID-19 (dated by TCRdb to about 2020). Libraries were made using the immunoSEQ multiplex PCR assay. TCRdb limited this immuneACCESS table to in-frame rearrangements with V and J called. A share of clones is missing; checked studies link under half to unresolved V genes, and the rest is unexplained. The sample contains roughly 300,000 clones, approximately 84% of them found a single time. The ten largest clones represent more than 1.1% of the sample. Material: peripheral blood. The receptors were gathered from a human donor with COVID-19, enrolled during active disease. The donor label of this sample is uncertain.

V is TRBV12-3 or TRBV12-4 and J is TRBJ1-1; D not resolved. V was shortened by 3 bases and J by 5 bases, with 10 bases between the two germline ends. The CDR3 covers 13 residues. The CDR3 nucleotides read TGTGCCAGCAGTTTTGGGCAGGCGACTGAAGCTTTCTTT. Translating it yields CASSFGQATEAFF.

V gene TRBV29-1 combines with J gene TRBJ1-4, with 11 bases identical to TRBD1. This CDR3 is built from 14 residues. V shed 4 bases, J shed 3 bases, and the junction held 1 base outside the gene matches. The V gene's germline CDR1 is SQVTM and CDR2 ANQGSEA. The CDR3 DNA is TGCAGCGTTGGGGGACAGGGGGCTAATGAAAAACTGTTTTTT. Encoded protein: CSVGGQGANEKLFF.

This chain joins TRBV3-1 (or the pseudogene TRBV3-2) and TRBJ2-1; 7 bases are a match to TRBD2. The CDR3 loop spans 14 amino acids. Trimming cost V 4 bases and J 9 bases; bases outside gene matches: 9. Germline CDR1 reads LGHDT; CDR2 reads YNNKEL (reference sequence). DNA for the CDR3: TGTGCCAGCAGCCCGGGAGGCATGGTGGGTGAGCAGTTCTTC. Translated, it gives CASSPGGMVGEQFF.

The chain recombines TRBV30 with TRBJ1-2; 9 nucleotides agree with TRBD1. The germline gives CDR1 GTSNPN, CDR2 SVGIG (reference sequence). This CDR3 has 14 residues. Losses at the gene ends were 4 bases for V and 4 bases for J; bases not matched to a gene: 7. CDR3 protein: CAWKGQGLSYGYTF. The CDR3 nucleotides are TGTGCCTGGAAGGGACAGGGACTTTCCTATGGCTACACCTTC. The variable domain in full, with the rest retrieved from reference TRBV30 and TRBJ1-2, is SQTIHQWPATLVQPVGSPLSLECTVEGTSNPNLYWYRQAAGRGLQLLFYSVGIGQISSEVPQNLSASRPQDRQFILSSKKLLLSDSGFYLCAWKGQGLSYGYTFGSGTRLTVV.

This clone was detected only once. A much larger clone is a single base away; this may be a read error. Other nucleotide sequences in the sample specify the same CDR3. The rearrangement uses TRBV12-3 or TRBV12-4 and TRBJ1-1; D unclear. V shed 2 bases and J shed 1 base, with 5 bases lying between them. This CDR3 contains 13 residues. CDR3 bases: TGTGCCAGCAGTTTAAACAGGAACACTGAAGCTTTCTTT. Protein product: CASSLNRNTEAFF.

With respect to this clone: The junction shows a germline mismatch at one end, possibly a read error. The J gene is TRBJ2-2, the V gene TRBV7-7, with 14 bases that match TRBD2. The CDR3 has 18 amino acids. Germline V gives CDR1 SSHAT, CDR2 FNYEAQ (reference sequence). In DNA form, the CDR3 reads TGTGCTAGCAGCCGACCGGGACTAGCGGGAGAAAAGGGCGGGGAGCTGTTTTTT. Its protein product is CASSRPGLAGEKGGELFF.

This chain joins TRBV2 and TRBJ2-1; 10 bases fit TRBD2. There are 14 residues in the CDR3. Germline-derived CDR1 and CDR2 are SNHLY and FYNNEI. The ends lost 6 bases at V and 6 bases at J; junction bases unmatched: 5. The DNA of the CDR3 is TGTGCCAGCAGCCTCTGGACTAGCGGCAATGAGCAGTTCTTC. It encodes CASSLWTSGNEQFF.

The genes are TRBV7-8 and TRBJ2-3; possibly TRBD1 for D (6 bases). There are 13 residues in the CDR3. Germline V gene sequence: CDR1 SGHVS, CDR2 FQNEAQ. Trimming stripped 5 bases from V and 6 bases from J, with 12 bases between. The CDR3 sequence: CASSADRWDTQYF. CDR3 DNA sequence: TGTGCCAGCAGCGCCGACAGGTGGGATACGCAGTATTTT.

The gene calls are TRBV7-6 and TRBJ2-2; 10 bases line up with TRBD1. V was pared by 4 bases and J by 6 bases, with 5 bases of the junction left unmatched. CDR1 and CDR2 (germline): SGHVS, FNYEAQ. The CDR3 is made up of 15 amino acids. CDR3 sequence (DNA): TGTGCCAGCAGCTCGGACAGGGGGGAAGCCGGGGAGCTGTTTTTT. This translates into CASSSDRGEAGELFF.

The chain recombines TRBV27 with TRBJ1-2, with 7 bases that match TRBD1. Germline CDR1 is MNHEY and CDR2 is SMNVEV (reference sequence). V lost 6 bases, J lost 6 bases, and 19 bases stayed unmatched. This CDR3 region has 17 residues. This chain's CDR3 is CASRSRGQAPWENGYTF. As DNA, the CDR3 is TGTGCCAGCAGATCTCGTGGACAGGCGCCGTGGGAGAATGGCTACACCTTC.

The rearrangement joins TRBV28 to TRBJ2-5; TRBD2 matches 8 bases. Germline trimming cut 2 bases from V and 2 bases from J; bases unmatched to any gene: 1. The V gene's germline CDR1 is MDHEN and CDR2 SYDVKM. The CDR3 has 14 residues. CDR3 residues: CASSLSGGQETQYF. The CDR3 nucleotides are TGTGCCAGCAGTTTAAGCGGGGGTCAAGAGACCCAGTACTTC. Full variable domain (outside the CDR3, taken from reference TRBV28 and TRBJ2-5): DVKVTQSSRYLVKRTGEKVFLECVQDMDHENMFWYRQDPGLGLRLIYFSYDVKMKEKGDIPEGYSVSREKKERFSLILESASTNQTSMYLCASSLSGGQETQYFGPGTRLLVL.

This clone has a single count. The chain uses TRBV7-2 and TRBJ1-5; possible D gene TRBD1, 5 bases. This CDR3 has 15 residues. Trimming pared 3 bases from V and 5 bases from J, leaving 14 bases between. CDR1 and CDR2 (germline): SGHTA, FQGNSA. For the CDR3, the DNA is TGTGCCAGCAGCTTCCCATCCGGGGGTTATCAGCCCCAGCATTTT. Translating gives CASSFPSGGYQPQHF.

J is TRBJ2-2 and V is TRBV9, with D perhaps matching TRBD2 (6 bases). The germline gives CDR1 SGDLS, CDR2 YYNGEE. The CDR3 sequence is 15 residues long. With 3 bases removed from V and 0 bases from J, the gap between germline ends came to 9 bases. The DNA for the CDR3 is TGTGCCAGCAGCGCCGGGACTTCGAACACCGGGGAGCTGTTTTTT. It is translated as CASSAGTSNTGELFF.

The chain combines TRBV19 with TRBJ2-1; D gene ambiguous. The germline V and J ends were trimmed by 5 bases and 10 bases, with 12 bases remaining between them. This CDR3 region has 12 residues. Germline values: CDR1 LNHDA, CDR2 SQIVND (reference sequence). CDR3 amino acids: CASSPRASEQFF. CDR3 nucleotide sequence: TGTGCCAGTAGTCCCAGAGCGAGCGAGCAGTTCTTC. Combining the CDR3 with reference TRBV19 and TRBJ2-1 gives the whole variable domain DGGITQSPKYLFRKEGQNVTLSCEQNLNHDAMYWYRQDPGQGLRLIYYSQIVNDFQKGDIAEGYSVSREKKESFPLTVTSAQKNPTAFYLCASSPRASEQFFGPGTRLTVL.

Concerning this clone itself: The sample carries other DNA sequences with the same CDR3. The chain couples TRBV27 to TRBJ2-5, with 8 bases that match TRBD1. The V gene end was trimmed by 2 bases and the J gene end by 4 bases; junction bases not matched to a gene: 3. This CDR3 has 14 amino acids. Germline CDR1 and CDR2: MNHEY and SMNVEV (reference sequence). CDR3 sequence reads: CASSLQGARETQYF. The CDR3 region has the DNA TGTGCCAGCAGTTTACAGGGGGCGCGAGAGACCCAGTACTTC.

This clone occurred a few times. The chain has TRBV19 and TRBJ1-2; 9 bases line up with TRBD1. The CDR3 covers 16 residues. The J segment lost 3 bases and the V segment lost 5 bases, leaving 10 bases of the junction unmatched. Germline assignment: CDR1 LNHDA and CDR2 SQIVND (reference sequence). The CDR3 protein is CASSVGQGISHYGYTF. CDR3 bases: TGTGCCAGTAGTGTGGGACAGGGTATCTCCCACTATGGCTACACCTTC.

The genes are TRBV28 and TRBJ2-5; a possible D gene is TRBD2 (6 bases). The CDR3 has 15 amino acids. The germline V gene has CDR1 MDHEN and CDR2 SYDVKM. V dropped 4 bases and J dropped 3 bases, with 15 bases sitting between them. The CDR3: CASSSTPGLKETQYF. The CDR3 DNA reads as TGTGCCAGCAGTTCCACGCCGGGACTCAAAGAGACCCAGTACTTC.

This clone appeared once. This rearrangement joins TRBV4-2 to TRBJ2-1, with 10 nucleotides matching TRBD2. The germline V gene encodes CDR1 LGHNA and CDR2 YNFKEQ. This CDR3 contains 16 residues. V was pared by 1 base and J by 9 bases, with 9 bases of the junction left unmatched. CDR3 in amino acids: CASSQGSTSGISEQFF. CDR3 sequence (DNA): TGTGCCAGCAGCCAAGGTAGCACTAGCGGGATTAGTGAGCAGTTCTTC.

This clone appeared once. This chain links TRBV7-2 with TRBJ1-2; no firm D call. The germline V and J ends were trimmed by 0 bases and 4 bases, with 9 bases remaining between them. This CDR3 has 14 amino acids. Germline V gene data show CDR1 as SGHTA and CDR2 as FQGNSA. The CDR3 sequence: CASSLALQSYGYTF. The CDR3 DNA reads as TGTGCCAGCAGCTTAGCGCTACAGAGCTATGGCTACACCTTC.

The CDR3 DNA is TGTGCCAGCAGTTTAAGATTGACAGGGGCCTCTCCAGATACGCAGTATTTT. Its protein is CASSLRLTGASPDTQYF. V is TRBV28 and J is TRBJ2-3; 8 bases are shared with TRBD1. The CDR3 runs to 17 residues. Germline CDR1 and CDR2: MDHEN and SYDVKM. The V gene end was trimmed by 2 bases and the J gene end by 4 bases; junction bases not matched to a gene: 11.

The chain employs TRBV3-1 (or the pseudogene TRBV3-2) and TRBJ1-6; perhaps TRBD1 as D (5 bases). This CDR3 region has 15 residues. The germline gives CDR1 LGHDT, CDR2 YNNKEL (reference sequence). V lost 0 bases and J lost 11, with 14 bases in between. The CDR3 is CASSQDPGNGAPLHF. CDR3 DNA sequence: TGTGCCAGCAGCCAAGATCCAGGGAACGGTGCACCCCTCCACTTT.

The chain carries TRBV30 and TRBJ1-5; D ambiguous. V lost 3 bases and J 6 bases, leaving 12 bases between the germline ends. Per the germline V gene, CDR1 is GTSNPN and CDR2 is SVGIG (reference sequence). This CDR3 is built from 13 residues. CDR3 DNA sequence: TGTGCCTGGAGCGAGAGTGTATCTCAGCCCCAGCATTTT. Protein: CAWSESVSQPQHF.

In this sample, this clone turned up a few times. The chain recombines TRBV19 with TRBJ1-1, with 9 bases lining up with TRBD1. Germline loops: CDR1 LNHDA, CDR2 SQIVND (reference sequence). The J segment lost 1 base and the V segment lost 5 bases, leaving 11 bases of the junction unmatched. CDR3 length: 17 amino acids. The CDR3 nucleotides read TGTGCCAGTAGTCCCTGGAGCCGGGACAGGGCGAACACTGAAGCTTTCTTT. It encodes CASSPWSRDRANTEAFF.

The CDR3 DNA reads TGTGCCACCAGTGGACAGGGACTAGCGGGGGGCGATACGCAGTATTTT. It specifies CATSGQGLAGGDTQYF. The rearrangement uses TRBV24-1 and TRBJ2-3; TRBD2 matches at 15 bases. In germline, CDR1 is KGHDR, CDR2 SFDVKD. The V segment lost 5 bases and the J segment 6 bases; nucleotides outside the gene matches: 5. The CDR3 consists of 16 residues.

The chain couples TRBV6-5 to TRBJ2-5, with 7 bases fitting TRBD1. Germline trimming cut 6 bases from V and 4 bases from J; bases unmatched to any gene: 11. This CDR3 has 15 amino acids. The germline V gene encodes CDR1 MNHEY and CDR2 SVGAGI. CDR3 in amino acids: CASRPDRVGRETQYF. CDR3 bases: TGTGCCAGCAGGCCCGACAGGGTTGGAAGAGAGACCCAGTACTTC.

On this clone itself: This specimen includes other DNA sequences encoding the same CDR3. The CDR3, as DNA: TGTGCCAGCAGCTTTACTGTGAACACTGAAGCTTTCTTT. Translating it yields CASSFTVNTEAFF. This sequence joins TRBV5-6 and TRBJ1-1, with no clear D. Trimming cost V 2 bases and J 0 bases, with 5 bases left between them. The CDR3 is 13 residues long. Germline CDR1 and CDR2: SGHDT and YYEEEE. The full variable domain, rest sourced from reference TRBV5-6 and TRBJ1-1, is DAGVTQSPTHLIKTRGQQVTLRCSPKSGHDTVSWYQQALGQGPQFIFQYYEEEERQRGNFPDRFSGHQFPNYSSELNVNALLLGDSALYLCASSFTVNTEAFFGQGTRLTVV.